Given below is one T cell receptor (beta chain) in context. The antigen is unknown. This specimen comes from a study of cytomegalovirus exposure and HLA in healthy donors. Trimming took off 3 bases at V and 12 bases at J, with 9 bases between the two ends. The CDR3 covers 12 residues. Germline values: CDR1 SGHTA, CDR2 FQGNSA. Study-wide points: Confirmation was obtained in vitro that three CMV-associated chains are specific for CMV antigens. High sensitivity and specificity were reportedly achieved when the classifier diagnosed cytomegalovirus status. That first-cohort TCR clusters tended to co-occur in the roughly 120 validation repertoires was found in a later analysis. The listing of roughly 160 TCR beta chains classed them as cytomegalovirus-associated.

Assay used: immunoSEQ multiplex PCR; TCRdb lists only in-frame clones, some missing. In the table there are tens of thousands of clones, 85% to 95% of which are singletons. The chain recombines TRBV7-2 with TRBJ1-6; unclear D gene. Source material: PBMCs. This receptor was obtained from a woman between 18 and 30 years old in good health and CMV-seronegative. CDR3 residues: CASSFFGGPLHF. The CDR3 DNA reads TGTGCCAGCAGCTTTTTCGGCGGACCCCTCCACTTT.